One and the same sample provided the 25 T cell receptor beta chains below, sequenced in a study of shared clonotypes between healthy human individuals. Using immunoSEQ multiplex PCR, the repertoire was profiled, and TCRdb retains in-frame clones only, with some absent. The sample includes 2.5 million or so clones, around nine tenths of them seen just once. Sequenced: naive CD4+ T cells sorted from blood. The subset: CD45RA+ positively selected. These receptor sequences come from a man between 18 and 35 years old in good health.

CDR3: CASSKAGGSTDEQYF. The CDR3 DNA is TGTGCCAGCAGCAAAGCGGGGGGGTCTACAGACGAGCAGTACTTC. The chain couples TRBV21-1 to TRBJ2-7; TRBD2 reflects the table's D call only, with no check against the DNA. TRBV21-1 is a documented pseudogene. The CDR3 is made up of 15 amino acids.

This chain links TRBV7-2 with TRBJ1-2; D gene ambiguous. Between the trimmed V and J ends, which lost 1 base and 5 bases, there was a span of 8 bases. This CDR3 is 13 amino acids long. Germline loops: CDR1 SGHTA, CDR2 FQGNSA. The CDR3 nucleotides read TGTGCCAGCAGCTTAGGACAAGAGTATGGCTACACCTTC. It encodes CASSLGQEYGYTF.

This rearrangement joins TRBV7-2 to TRBJ2-1, with TRBD2 matching over 7 bases. From germline, CDR1 is SGHTA and CDR2 FQGNSA. The CDR3 consists of 16 residues. J lost 5 bases, V lost 2 bases, and 9 bases had no gene match. CDR3: CASSLNSGLGNNEQFF. DNA of the CDR3: TGTGCCAGCAGCTTAAACTCTGGACTAGGGAACAATGAGCAGTTCTTC.

The chain uses TRBV28 and TRBJ1-5; perhaps TRBD1 as D (5 bases). Between the trimmed V and J ends, which lost 3 bases and 0 bases, there was a span of 12 bases. There are 16 residues in the CDR3. The germline CDR1 and CDR2 sequences are MDHEN and SYDVKM. The CDR3 DNA reads TGTGCCAGCAGTTTTCGCCAGGGCTATAGCAATCAGCCCCAGCATTTT. Protein product: CASSFRQGYSNQPQHF.

This chain joins TRBV6-5 and TRBJ2-3; D possibly uses TRBD1 or TRBD2 (5 bases each). Germline V gives CDR1 MNHEY, CDR2 SVGAGI. Trimming cost V 5 bases and J 11 bases, with 11 bases left between them. The CDR3 loop spans 11 amino acids. CDR3 bases: TGTGCCAGCAGTGAGGGGATCGGGCAGTATTTT. Its protein is CASSEGIGQYF.

This clone was counted once. This chain joins TRBV7-9 and TRBJ1-1; maybe TRBD1 (6 bases). Trimming stripped 4 bases from V and 5 bases from J, with 14 bases between. The CDR3 has 14 amino acids. The germline gives CDR1 SEHNR, CDR2 FQNEAQ (reference sequence). As DNA, the CDR3 is TGTGCCAGCAGCTCCATCGGGGGGCGGACTGAAGCTTTCTTT. Its translation: CASSSIGGRTEAFF. Together with reference TRBV7-9 and TRBJ1-1, the CDR3 gives the full variable domain: DTGVSQNPRHKITKRGQNVTFRCDPISEHNRLYWYRQTLGQGPEFLTYFQNEAQLEKSRLLSDRFSAERPKGSFSTLEIQRTEQGDSAMYLCASSSIGGRTEAFFGQGTRLTVV.

V gene TRBV10-3 combines with J gene TRBJ1-5; D is unresolved. Trimming took off 7 bases at V and 7 bases at J, with 14 bases between the two ends. Germline CDR1 is ENHRY and CDR2 is SYGVKD. CDR3 size: 13 residues. The CDR3 spells CAIIRVSWQPQHF. The CDR3 nucleotides read TGTGCCATCATAAGGGTTTCATGGCAGCCCCAGCATTTT.

This clone is a singleton in its sample. The chain is built from TRBV5-1 and TRBJ2-1, with TRBD1 matching over 10 bases. There are 16 residues in the CDR3. CDR1 and CDR2 (germline): SGHRS, YFSETQ. The junction had 11 bases not matched to a gene; V was cut back by 4 bases and J by 7 bases. The CDR3 DNA is TGCGCCAGCAGCATAGGAGAGACAGGGGGCTCAAATGAGCAGTTCTTC. Protein: CASSIGETGGSNEQFF.

A word on this clone: Other DNA variants within this sample encode the same CDR3. The chain recombines TRBV5-1 with TRBJ2-7; D is perhaps TRBD1 (6 bases). Germline V gives CDR1 SGHRS, CDR2 YFSETQ. There are 14 residues in the CDR3. Trimming removed 0 bases at V and 1 base at J, with 8 bases between. This CDR3 is CASSLERGSYEQYF. CDR3 nucleotide sequence: TGCGCCAGCAGCTTGGAAAGGGGGTCCTACGAGCAGTACTTC.

The sample holds one count of this clone. The chain couples TRBV2 to TRBJ1-2, with 7 bases fitting TRBD1. The CDR3 loop spans 15 amino acids. The ends lost 4 bases at V and 4 bases at J; junction bases unmatched: 9. Germline loops: CDR1 SNHLY, CDR2 FYNNEI. The CDR3 DNA is TGTGCCAGCAGTGCAGTTTGGACAGGAATCTATGGCTACACCTTC. Encoded protein: CASSAVWTGIYGYTF.

The chain employs TRBV28 and TRBJ1-6; 8 bases match TRBD1. The CDR3 contains 16 residues. The V gene's germline CDR1 is MDHEN and CDR2 SYDVKM. V gave up 6 bases and J gave up 10 bases; unmatched junction bases: 14. The CDR3 DNA reads TGTGCCAGCAGCCCAAAAACCGGGACAGGCGTATCACCCCTCCACTTT. Translated: CASSPKTGTGVSPLHF.

This rearrangement joins TRBV6-1 to TRBJ2-1; TRBD1 might be the D (5 bases). In germline, CDR1 is MNHNS, CDR2 SASEGT. V lost 4 bases to trimming and J lost 2 bases, with 9 bases between them. The CDR3 is 14 amino acids. For the CDR3, the DNA is TGTGCCAGCAGTGTGCAGGGAACCTACAATGAGCAGTTCTTC. This sequence encodes CASSVQGTYNEQFF.

This rearrangement joins TRBV6-5 to TRBJ1-4; D is possibly TRBD1 (5 bases). This CDR3 contains 15 residues. V lost 0 bases and J 7 bases, leaving 12 bases between the germline ends. Germline values: CDR1 MNHEY, CDR2 SVGAGI. The CDR3 bases are TGTGCCAGCAGTTACTCGGGAGGCAGGGTTGAAAAACTGTTTTTT. This encodes CASSYSGGRVEKLFF.

This chain links TRBV5-1 with TRBJ2-3; 14 positions match TRBD2. The CDR3 sequence is 21 residues long. Germline CDR1 reads SGHRS; CDR2 reads YFSETQ. The trim removed 3 bases at V and 3 bases at J, leaving 18 bases unmatched. For the CDR3, the DNA is TGCGCCAGCAGCTGGCGAGGACAGGGAGGGACTAGCGGGAGTCTTACAGATACGCAGTATTTT. Its protein product is CASSWRGQGGTSGSLTDTQYF.

CDR3 DNA: TGCAGCGTTGCGGGTCTCAGGGGCTCCATAGATAGCTACACCTTC. Translated, it gives CSVAGLRGSIDSYTF. The V and J genes are TRBV29-1 and TRBJ1-2; a possible D gene is TRBD1 (6 bases). This CDR3 has 15 residues. Trimming removed 4 bases from V and 9 bases from J, with 24 bases in between. Germline-derived CDR1 and CDR2 are SQVTM and ANQGSEA. The full variable domain, its missing parts supplied by reference TRBV29-1 and TRBJ1-2, is SAVISQKPSRDICQRGTSLTIQCQVDSQVTMMFWYRQQPGQSLTLIATANQGSEATYESGFVIDKFPISRPNLTFSTLTVSNMSPEDSSIYLCSVAGLRGSIDSYTFGSGTRLTVV.

The chain uses TRBV5-1 and TRBJ1-2, with D unclear. Germline CDR1 is SGHRS and CDR2 is YFSETQ. The CDR3 has 12 residues. The V gene lost 4 bases and the J gene lost 8 bases, with 12 bases spanning the gap. CDR3 region: CASSPEGRGYTF. CDR3 nucleotide sequence: TGCGCCAGCAGCCCGGAAGGTCGAGGCTACACCTTC.

Only a few counts were recorded for this clone. The chain uses TRBV2 and TRBJ1-1; D may be TRBD1 (6 bases). The V and J ends lost 6 bases and 11 bases respectively, with 16 bases between them. The CDR3 contains 12 residues. Germline-derived CDR1 and CDR2 are SNHLY and FYNNEI. CDR3 sequence (DNA): TGTGCCAGCAGGGCAGAACAGGGAGCGGCTTTCTTT. This gives the protein CASRAEQGAAFF. Combining the CDR3 with reference TRBV2 and TRBJ1-1 gives the whole variable domain EPEVTQTPSHQVTQMGQEVILRCVPISNHLYFYWYRQILGQKVEFLVSFYNNEISEKSEIFDDQFSVERPDGSNFTLKIRSTKLEDSAMYFCASRAEQGAAFFGQGTRLTVV.

V is TRBV7-2 and J is TRBJ2-3; TRBD2 agrees at 7 bases. Trimming took 5 bases from V and 3 from J; bases not matched to a gene: 5. Germline-derived CDR1 and CDR2 are SGHTA and FQGNSA. This CDR3 region has 14 residues. The CDR3 nucleotides are TGTGCCAGCAGCCTTACTAGCGCTACAGATACGCAGTATTTT. Residues: CASSLTSATDTQYF.

The chain couples TRBV9 to TRBJ2-3; the D gene could be TRBD1 or TRBD2 (5 bases each). This CDR3 contains 14 residues. The V gene lost 3 bases and the J gene lost 4 bases, with 12 bases spanning the gap. The germline gives CDR1 SGDLS, CDR2 YYNGEE. CDR3 in DNA: TGTGCCAGCAGCGCACTTCTGGGGGCAGATACGCAGTATTTT. Amino acid sequence: CASSALLGADTQYF.

V and J are TRBV30 and TRBJ2-6; 12 bases line up with TRBD2. Looked up from germline, CDR1 is GTSNPN and CDR2 is SVGIG (reference sequence). This CDR3 contains 18 residues. J gave up 1 base and V 3 bases, and 7 bases lay outside the gene matches. CDR3 sequence reads: CAWSARLAGESGANVLTF. In DNA form, the CDR3 reads TGTGCCTGGAGCGCAAGACTAGCGGGGGAGTCTGGGGCCAACGTCCTGACTTTC. The full variable domain, its missing parts supplied by reference TRBV30 and TRBJ2-6, is SQTIHQWPATLVQPVGSPLSLECTVEGTSNPNLYWYRQAAGRGLQLLFYSVGIGQISSEVPQNLSASRPQDRQFILSSKKLLLSDSGFYLCAWSARLAGESGANVLTFGAGSRLTVL.

This chain joins TRBV7-2 and TRBJ2-7; 9 nucleotides align to TRBD2. Germline trimming cut 0 bases from V and 4 bases from J; bases unmatched to any gene: 7. Germline V gene data show CDR1 as SGHTA and CDR2 as FQGNSA. This CDR3 has 16 amino acids. DNA of the CDR3: TGTGCCAGCAGCTTAGCGCCGGCTAGCGGGATTTACGAGCAGTACTTC. Translating gives CASSLAPASGIYEQYF.

The V and J genes are TRBV6-1 and TRBJ2-3; D unresolved. Germline CDR1 is MNHNS and CDR2 is SASEGT. V lost 2 bases and J lost 6, with 6 bases in between. This CDR3 region has 12 residues. DNA of the CDR3: TGTGCCAGCAGTGAAAATCTGGATACGCAGTATTTT. Protein product: CASSENLDTQYF.

DNA of the CDR3: TGCGCCAGCAGCCAAGGAATTTCGGGAGGACTCGCCGGGGAGCTGTTTTTT. It specifies CASSQGISGGLAGELFF. The genes are TRBV4-3 and TRBJ2-2, with 7 bases fitting TRBD2. Germline CDR1 reads LGHNA; CDR2 reads YSLEER. This CDR3 has 17 amino acids. Germline trimming cut 1 base from V and 6 bases from J; bases unmatched to any gene: 11.

The chain joins TRBV5-1 to TRBJ2-7, with TRBD2 as a possible D gene (6 bases). V gave up 10 bases and J gave up 7 bases, with 15 bases separating them. The CDR3 is 11 amino acids. Germline-derived CDR1 and CDR2 are SGHRS and YFSETQ. The CDR3, as DNA: TGCGCCTGCCGGGACTCAAGGGAGCAGTACTTC. As protein: CACRDSREQYF.

This clone was counted only a few times. V and J are TRBV18 and TRBJ1-6; D is unclear. V lost 2 bases and J 8 bases, leaving 7 bases between the germline ends. The CDR3 sequence is 13 residues long. The germline V gene has CDR1 KGHSH and CDR2 LQKENI. The CDR3: CASSPSRDSPLHF. The DNA of the CDR3 is TGTGCCAGCTCACCATCAAGGGATTCACCCCTCCACTTT.